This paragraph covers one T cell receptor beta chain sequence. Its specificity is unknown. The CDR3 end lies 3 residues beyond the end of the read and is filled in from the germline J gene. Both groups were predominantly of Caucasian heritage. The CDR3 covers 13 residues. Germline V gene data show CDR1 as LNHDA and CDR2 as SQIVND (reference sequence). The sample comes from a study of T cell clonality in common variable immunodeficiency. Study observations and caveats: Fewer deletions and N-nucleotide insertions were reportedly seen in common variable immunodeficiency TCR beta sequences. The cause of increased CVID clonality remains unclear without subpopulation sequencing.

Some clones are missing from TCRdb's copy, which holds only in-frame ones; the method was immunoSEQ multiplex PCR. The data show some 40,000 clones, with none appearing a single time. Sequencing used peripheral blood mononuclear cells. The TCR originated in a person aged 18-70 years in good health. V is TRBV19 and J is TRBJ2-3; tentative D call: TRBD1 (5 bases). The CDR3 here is CASSTGTQETQYF. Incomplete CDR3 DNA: TGTGCCAGCTCAACAGGTACACAAGAGACG.